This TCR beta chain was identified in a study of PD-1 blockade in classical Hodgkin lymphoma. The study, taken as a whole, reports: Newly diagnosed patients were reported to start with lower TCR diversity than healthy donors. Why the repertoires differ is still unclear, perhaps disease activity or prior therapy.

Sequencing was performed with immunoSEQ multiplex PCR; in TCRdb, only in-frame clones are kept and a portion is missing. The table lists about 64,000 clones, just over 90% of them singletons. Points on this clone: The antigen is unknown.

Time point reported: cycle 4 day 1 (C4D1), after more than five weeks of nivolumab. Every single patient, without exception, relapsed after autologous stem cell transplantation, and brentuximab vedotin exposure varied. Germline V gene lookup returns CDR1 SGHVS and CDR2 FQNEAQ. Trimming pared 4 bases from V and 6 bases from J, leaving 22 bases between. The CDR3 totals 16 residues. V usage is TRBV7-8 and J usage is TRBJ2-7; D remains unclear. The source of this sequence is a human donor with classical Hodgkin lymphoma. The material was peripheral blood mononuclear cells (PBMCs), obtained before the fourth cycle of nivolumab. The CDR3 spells CASSSYQSAASAEQYF. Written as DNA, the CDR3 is TGTGCCAGCAGCTCCTACCAATCGGCGGCGAGCGCCGAGCAGTACTTC.